This T cell receptor beta chain was observed in a study of tumor-infiltrating lymphocytes in primary liver carcinoma. Unsorted bulk tissue, about 17-33 mg of it, served as the source for co-extraction of RNA and DNA. This CDR3 is built from 18 residues. After removal of 7 bases from V and 4 bases from J, the junction contained 21 bases not matched to a gene. Germline CDR1 is MGHRA and CDR2 is YSYEKL. This clonotype occurred many times. cDNA specific to TCR beta was made from 450 to 500 ng of total RNA, with a constant-region primer employed for priming. Nested multiplex PCR, run for three rounds with slightly modified ARM-PCR, yielded TCR beta libraries. PCR rounds one and two used TRBV1-TRBV30 forward primers with a C-beta reverse primer for 10 cycles each. A single record per CDR3 protein comes from TCRdb applying MiXCR to the multiplex PCR reads. The repertoire holds about 100,000 distinct CDR3 sequences, with around 63% as singletons.

Input material: liver tumor tissue from sampling region 5. Subset described: tumor region T5, tumor centre. The TCR originated in a woman aged 55-70 years with primary liver carcinoma and hepatitis B virus infection. The J gene is TRBJ1-1, the V gene TRBV4-1; 7 positions agree with TRBD1. As DNA, the CDR3 is TGCGCCAGCATGGGGATTTGGGCAGGGGGACAGTTGGGCACTGAAGCTTTCTTT. Residues: CASMGIWAGGQLGTEAFF.